This is a list of T cell receptor beta chains from one sample in a study of T cell changes during pregnancy in multiple sclerosis. Here immunoSEQ multiplex PCR was the method, and the copy in TCRdb shows in-frame clones only, minus some. The sample lists 39,000 or so clones; more than 85% were seen once. Sequencing was performed on CD8+ T cells from peripheral blood mononuclear cells, taken after pregnancy. These receptors were taken from a female donor with multiple sclerosis, enrolled in a pregnancy study. The CDR3 runs from the conserved cysteine through the conserved F or W.

TRBJ2-2	TRBV27	CASSLPPGPGGTGELFF
TRBJ2-3	TRBV9	CASSEASGSGTDTQYF
TRBJ2-1	TRBV7-8	CASSAGTSGPSSYNEQFF
TRBJ2-7	TRBV9	CASSVGGKGGEYF
TRBJ2-1	TRBV18	CASSQSQGYNEQFF
TRBJ2-7	TRBV10-2	CASSDQTGGPYEQYF
TRBJ1-1	TRBV7-9	CASSLVIGVTEAFF
TRBJ2-1	TRBV9	CASSPSGANNEQFF
TRBJ1-1	TRBV21-1	CASSKAGGVEGNTEAFF
TRBJ2-2	TRBV9	CASSATGTGELFF
TRBJ2-5	TRBV7-8	CASSLRRNKETQYF
TRBJ1-1	TRBV5-5	CASSFRGQGVTEAFF
TRBJ1-4	TRBV15	CATSGGQVTNEKLFF
TRBJ2-1	TRBV18	CATNPGGSYNEQFF
TRBJ1-3	TRBV21-1	CASSSRTGWGTIYF
TRBJ2-7	TRBV9	CASSPPGLAGIYEQYF